Sequencing of this T cell receptor beta chain was carried out in a study of blood T cell repertoires in COVID-19. Study details: From the United States, Italy and Spain came samples of acute and convalescent COVID-19.

In the original processing: It was from reference gene primer amplification that nucleated cell counts were estimated. Here immunoSEQ multiplex PCR was the method, and the copy in TCRdb shows in-frame clones only, minus some. V and J calls and clone size are as listed in that table; D and trimming were resolved from the DNA. Counted here are about 230,000 clones, approximately 81% occurring once; the ten biggest clones make up roughly 8%. Sequenced sample: peripheral blood. The receptor comes from a woman of 80 years or more with acute or convalescent COVID-19.

CDR3 loop: CASSLGGGHLYEQYF. The CDR3 DNA reads as TGTGCCAGCAGCTTGGGAGGGGGACATCTCTACGAGCAGTACTTC. The chain is built from TRBV5-4 and TRBJ2-7; D perhaps matches TRBD1 (6 bases). The V end lost 0 bases, the J end lost 3 bases, and 13 bases lay between the germline ends. Germline values: CDR1 SGHNT, CDR2 YYREEE (reference sequence). The CDR3 totals 15 residues.